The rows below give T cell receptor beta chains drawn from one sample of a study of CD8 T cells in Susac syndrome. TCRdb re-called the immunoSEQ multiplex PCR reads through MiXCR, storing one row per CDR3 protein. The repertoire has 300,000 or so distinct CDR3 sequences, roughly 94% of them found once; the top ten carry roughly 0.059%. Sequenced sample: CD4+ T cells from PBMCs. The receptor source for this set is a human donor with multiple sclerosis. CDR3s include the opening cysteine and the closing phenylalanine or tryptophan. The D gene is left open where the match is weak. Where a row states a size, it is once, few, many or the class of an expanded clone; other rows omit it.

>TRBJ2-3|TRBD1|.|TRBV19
TGTGCCAGTAGTCCAAGGACCGGGACAGAGAGCACAGATACGCAGTATTTT
CASSPRTGTESTDTQYF
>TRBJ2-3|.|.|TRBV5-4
TGTGCCAGCAGCGTCCCAGGGGATCTCACAGATACGCAGTATTTT
CASSVPGDLTDTQYF
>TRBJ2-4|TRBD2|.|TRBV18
TGTGCCAGCTCACCACCGAACGGGGGGGACATTCAGTACTTC
CASSPPNGGDIQYF
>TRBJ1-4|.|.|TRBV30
TGTGCCTGGAGTCCCCCCTGGGCGGGGTCTCAAAAACTGTTTTTT
CAWSPPWAGSQKLFF
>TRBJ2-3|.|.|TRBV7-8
TGTGCCAGCAGCTTATCCGCTTCCAGGGGCACAGATACGCAGTATTTT
CASSLSASRGTDTQYF
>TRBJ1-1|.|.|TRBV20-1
TGCAGTGCTAGAGAAGGGGGAATGAACACTGAAGCTTTCTTT
CSAREGGMNTEAFF
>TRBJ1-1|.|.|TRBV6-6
TGTGCCAGCAGTTCCCGGGCAGGGCTGGGCACTGAAGCTTTCTTT
CASSSRAGLGTEAFF
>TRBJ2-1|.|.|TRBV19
TGTGCCAGTAGTATCCCCCTCCGCAGCTCCTACAATGAGCAGTTCTTC
CASSIPLRSSYNEQFF
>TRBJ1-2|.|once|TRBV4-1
TGCGCCAGCAGCCAAGCCCAGGGCTACACCTTC
CASSQAQGYTF
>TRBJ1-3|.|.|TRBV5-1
TGCGCCAGCAGCCCCCTCCCGTCTGGGGATTCTGGAAACACCATATATTTT
CASSPLPSGDSGNTIYF
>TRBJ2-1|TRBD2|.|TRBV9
TGTGCCAGCAGCGCGGGGACTATAACCAATGAGCAGTTCTTC
CASSAGTITNEQFF
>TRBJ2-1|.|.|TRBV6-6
TGTGCCAGCAGTCAACAGCGCTCCTACAATGAGCAGTTCTTC
CASSQQRSYNEQFF
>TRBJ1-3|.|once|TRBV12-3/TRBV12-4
TGTGCCAGCAGACTTACTTCTGGAAACACCATATATTTT
CASRLTSGNTIYF
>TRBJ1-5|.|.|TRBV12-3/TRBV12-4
TGTGCCAGCAGTTTGGGGAAGGCCCTGTTGCCCCAGCATTTT
CASSLGKALLPQHF
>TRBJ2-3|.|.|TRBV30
TGTGCCTGGAGTCCTGGGACAGATACGCAGTATTTT
CAWSPGTDTQYF
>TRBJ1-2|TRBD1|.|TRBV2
TGTGCCAGCAGCGAAGACAGGGCTAACTATGGCTACACCTTC
CASSEDRANYGYTF
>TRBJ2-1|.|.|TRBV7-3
TGTGCCAGCAGCTTAATTCCGGGGACCCCACCTCTAAATGAGCAGTTCTTC
CASSLIPGTPPLNEQFF
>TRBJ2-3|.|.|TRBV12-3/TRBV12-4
TGTGCCAGCAGTCCCTCCCGTGGGCGCACAGATACGCAGTATTTT
CASSPSRGRTDTQYF
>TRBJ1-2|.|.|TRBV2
TGTGCCAGCAGTGCGACCAGGGAAGTGAGTGGCTACACCTTC
CASSATREVSGYTF
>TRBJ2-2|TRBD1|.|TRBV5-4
TGTGCCAGCAGCTTGGGGCTCCTACAGGGGCGGAGCGGGGAGCTGTTTTTT
CASSLGLLQGRSGELFF
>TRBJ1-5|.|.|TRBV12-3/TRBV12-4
TGTGCCAGCAGTTTGAGTGGACGGCGAGGAATCCAGCCCCAGCATTTT
CASSLSGRRGIQPQHF
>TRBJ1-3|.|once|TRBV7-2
TGTGCCAGCAGCCGAGAGATCGGGGCTGGAAACACCATATATTTT
CASSREIGAGNTIYF
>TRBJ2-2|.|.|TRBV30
TGTGCCTGGACCCAGTGGAACACCGGGGAGCTGTTTTTT
CAWTQWNTGELFF
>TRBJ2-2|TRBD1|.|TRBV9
TGTGCCAGCAGCCCGAGGACAGGGGAGGTAAACACCGGGGAGCTGTTTTTT
CASSPRTGEVNTGELFF
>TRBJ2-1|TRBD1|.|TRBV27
TGTGCCAGCACCTTCCTAGGGACAGGGGGGGAAAATGAGCAGTTCTTC
CASTFLGTGGENEQFF
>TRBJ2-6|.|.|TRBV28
TGTGCCAGCAGTGCCGGGGGCTCTGGGGCCAACGTCCTGACTTTC
CASSAGGSGANVLTF
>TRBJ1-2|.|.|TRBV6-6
TGTGGAACTGTGGGGGACTATGGCTACACCTTC
CGTVGDYGYTF
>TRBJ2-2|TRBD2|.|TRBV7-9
TGTGCCAGCAGCTCGTTAGCGGGGGCACCGAACACCGGGGAGCTGTTTTTT
CASSSLAGAPNTGELFF
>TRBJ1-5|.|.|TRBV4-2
TGTGCCAGCAGCCAAGGCAGGGATTATAGCAATCAGCCCCAGCATTTT
CASSQGRDYSNQPQHF
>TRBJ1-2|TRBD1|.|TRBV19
TGTGCCAGTAGACGTATTCAGGGGGTGAACCATGGCTACACCTTC
CASRRIQGVNHGYTF
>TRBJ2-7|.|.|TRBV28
TGTGCCAGCAGTCTATCTTACTCCGACGAGCAGTACTTC
CASSLSYSDEQYF
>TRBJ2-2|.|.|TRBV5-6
TGTGCCAGCAGCTTGTTAAGGGGGAACACCGGGGAGCTGTTTTTT
CASSLLRGNTGELFF
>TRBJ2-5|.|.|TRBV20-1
TGCAGTGCCAGGGCAGGGGTGGAGACCCAGTACTTC
CSARAGVETQYF
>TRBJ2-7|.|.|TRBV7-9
TGTGCCAGCCGTGATGACAGCGCTGGCTACGAGCAGTACTTC
CASRDDSAGYEQYF
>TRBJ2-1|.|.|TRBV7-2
TGTGCCAGCAAACCCGGGTGGACCTACAATGAGCAGTTCTTC
CASKPGWTYNEQFF
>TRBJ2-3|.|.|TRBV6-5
TGTGCCAGCAGCCGCAGGGTTAGGGATACAGATACGCAGTATTTT
CASSRRVRDTDTQYF
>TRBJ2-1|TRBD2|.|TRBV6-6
TGTGCCAGCAGGCGGACTAGCGGGGGGAATGAGGATGAGCAGTTCTTC
CASRRTSGGNEDEQFF
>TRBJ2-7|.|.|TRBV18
TGTGCCAGCTCAACGATTTACGAGCAGTACTTC
CASSTIYEQYF
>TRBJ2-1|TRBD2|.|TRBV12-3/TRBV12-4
TGTGCCAGCAGTCCCGGACTAGGTCGATCCTACAATGAGCAGTTCTTC
CASSPGLGRSYNEQFF
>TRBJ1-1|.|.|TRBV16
TGTGCCAGCAGCCCAATCAGGAGCTTTACTGAAGCTTTCTTT
CASSPIRSFTEAFF
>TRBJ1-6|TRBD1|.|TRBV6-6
TGTGCCAGCAGTTACCCCGACAGGGAGTCCCTCCACTTT
CASSYPDRESLHF
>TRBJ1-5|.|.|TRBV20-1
TGCAGTGCTGCCGGGCCCCGAGGAAAGCCCCAGCATTTT
CSAAGPRGKPQHF
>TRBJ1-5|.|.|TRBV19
TGTGCCAGTACCTTCCCGGGGGTTTGGCAGCCCCAGCATTTT
CASTFPGVWQPQHF
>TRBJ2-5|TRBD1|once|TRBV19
TGTGCCAGTCAACAGGGGCGGCAAGAGACCCAGTACTTC
CASQQGRQETQYF
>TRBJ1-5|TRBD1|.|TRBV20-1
TGCAGTGCTAGGGGGACAGGGGCCGCAGGTCAGCCCCAGCATTTT
CSARGTGAAGQPQHF
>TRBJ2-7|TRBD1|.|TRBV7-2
TGTGCCAGCAGCTTTCGGGACAGGGGCTACTACGAGCAGTACTTC
CASSFRDRGYYEQYF
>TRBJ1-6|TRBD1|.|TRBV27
TGTGCCAGCAAGGGGACAGGGTTTTTACGCCTCCACTTC
CASKGTGFLRLHF
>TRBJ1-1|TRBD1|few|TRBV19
TGTGCCAGTACCTGGGACAGGAGAAGCACTGAAGCTTTCTTT
CASTWDRRSTEAFF
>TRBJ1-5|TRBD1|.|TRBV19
TGTGCCAGTAGTCCCGGGACAGGGCTTAATCAGCCCCAGCATTTT
CASSPGTGLNQPQHF
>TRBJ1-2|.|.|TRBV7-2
TGTGCCAGCAGCTTATCTCAAGACCCACGACTACATGGCTACACCTTC
CASSLSQDPRLHGYTF
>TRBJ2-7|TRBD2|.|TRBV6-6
TGTGCCAGCAAAAGTAGCGGGATGGCCTACGAGCAGTACTTC
CASKSSGMAYEQYF
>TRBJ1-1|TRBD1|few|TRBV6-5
TGTGCCAGCAGTTCCTTTGACAGGGTGAGGGCTTTCTTT
CASSSFDRVRAFF
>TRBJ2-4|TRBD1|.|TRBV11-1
TGTGCCAGCAGCCTTGGACAGGGATTCATTCAGTACTTC
CASSLGQGFIQYF
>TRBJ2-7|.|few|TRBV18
TGTGCCAGCTCGGACCAACAGACCTCCTACGAGCAGTACTTC
CASSDQQTSYEQYF
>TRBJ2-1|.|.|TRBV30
TGTGCCTGGAGTGATCTAGCGTTGAATGAGCAGTTCTTC
CAWSDLALNEQFF